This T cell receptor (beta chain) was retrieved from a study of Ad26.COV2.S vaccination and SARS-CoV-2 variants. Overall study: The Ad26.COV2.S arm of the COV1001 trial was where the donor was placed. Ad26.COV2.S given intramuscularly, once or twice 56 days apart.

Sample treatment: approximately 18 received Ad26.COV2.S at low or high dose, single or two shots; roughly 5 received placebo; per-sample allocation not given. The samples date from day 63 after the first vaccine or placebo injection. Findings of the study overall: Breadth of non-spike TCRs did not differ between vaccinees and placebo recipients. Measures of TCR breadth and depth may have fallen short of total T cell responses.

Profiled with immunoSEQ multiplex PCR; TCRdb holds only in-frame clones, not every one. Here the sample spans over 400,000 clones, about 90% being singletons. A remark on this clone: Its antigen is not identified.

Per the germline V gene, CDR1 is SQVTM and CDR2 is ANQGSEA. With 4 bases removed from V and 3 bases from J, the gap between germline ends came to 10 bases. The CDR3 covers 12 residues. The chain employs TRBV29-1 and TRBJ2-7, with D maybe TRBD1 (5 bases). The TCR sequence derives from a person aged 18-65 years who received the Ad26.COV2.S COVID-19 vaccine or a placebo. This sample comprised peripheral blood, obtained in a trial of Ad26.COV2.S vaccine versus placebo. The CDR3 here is CSVAKTGYEQYF. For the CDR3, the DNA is TGCAGCGTTGCTAAAACAGGCTACGAGCAGTACTTC.